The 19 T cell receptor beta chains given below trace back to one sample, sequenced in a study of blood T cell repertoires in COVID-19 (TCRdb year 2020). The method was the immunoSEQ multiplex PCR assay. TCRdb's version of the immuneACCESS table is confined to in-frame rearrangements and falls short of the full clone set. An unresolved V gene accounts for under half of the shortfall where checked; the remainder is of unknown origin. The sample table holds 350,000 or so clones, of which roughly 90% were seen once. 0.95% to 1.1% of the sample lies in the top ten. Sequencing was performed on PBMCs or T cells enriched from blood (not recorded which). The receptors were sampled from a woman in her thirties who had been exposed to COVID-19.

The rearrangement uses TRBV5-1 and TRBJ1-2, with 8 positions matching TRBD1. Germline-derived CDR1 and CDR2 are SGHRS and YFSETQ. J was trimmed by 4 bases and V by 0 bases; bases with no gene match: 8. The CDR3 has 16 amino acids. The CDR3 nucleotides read TGCGCCAGCAGCTTGGTAGGGCAGGGGGCCCCCTATGGCTACACCTTC. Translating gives CASSLVGQGAPYGYTF.

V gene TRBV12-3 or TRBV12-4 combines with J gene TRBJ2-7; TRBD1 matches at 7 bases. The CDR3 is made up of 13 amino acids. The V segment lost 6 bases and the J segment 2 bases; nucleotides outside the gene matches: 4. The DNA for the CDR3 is TGTGCCAGCAGCTTTGACAGGGCCTACGAGCAGTACTTC. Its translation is CASSFDRAYEQYF.

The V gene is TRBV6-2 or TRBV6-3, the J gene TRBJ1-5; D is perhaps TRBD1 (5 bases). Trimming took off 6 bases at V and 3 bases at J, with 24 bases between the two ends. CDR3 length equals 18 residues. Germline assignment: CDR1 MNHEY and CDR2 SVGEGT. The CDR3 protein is CASSRPMDTTHFNQPQHF. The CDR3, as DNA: TGTGCCAGCAGCCGACCTATGGACACCACTCATTTCAATCAGCCCCAGCATTTT.

The CDR3 spells CASSQDPVNTEAFF. CDR3 sequence (DNA): TGCGCCAGCAGCCAAGACCCGGTTAACACTGAAGCTTTCTTT. The chain employs TRBV4-1 and TRBJ1-1; D uncertain. This CDR3 has 14 residues. Germline-derived CDR1 and CDR2 are MGHRA and YSYEKL. V lost 0 bases and J 2 bases, leaving 7 bases between the germline ends.

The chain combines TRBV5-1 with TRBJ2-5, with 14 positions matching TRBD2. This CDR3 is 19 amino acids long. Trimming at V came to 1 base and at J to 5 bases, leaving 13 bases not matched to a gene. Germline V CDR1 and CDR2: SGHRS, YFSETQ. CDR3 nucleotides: TGCGCCAGCAGCTTGTTAGCCCACCGCGGGACTAGCGGGAGTGAGACCCAGTACTTC. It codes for CASSLLAHRGTSGSETQYF.

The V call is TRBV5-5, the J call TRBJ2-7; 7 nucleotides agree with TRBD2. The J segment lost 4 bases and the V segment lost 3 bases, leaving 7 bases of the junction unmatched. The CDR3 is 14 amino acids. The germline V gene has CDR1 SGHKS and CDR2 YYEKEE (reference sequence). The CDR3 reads CASSSLSSGYEQYF. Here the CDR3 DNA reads TGTGCCAGCAGCTCCCTTTCTAGCGGTTACGAGCAGTACTTC.

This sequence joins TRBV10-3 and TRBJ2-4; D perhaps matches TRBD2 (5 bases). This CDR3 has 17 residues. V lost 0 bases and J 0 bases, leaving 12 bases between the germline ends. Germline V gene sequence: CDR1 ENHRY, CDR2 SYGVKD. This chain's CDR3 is CAISESTGGGAKNIQYF. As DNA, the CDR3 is TGTGCCATCAGTGAGTCGACCGGCGGAGGAGCCAAAAACATTCAGTACTTC.

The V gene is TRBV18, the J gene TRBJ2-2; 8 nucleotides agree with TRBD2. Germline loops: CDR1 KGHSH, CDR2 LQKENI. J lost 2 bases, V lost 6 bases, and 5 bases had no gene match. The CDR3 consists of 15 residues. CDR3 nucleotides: TGTGCCAGCTCCCCGCGGGAGGTAAACACCGGGGAGCTGTTTTTT. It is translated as CASSPREVNTGELFF.

CDR3 DNA: TGTGCCACCAGTGAAAGCGGACAGGGCTACGAGCAGTACTTC. As protein: CATSESGQGYEQYF. The chain is built from TRBV24-1 and TRBJ2-7, with 8 bases fitting TRBD1. Germline lookup yields CDR1 KGHDR and CDR2 SFDVKD. V dropped 4 bases and J dropped 3; count of bases not matched to a gene: 4. CDR3 size: 14 residues.

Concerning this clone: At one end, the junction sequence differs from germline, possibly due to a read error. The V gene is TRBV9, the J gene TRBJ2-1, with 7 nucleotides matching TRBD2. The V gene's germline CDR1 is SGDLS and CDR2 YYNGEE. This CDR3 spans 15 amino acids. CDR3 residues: CASSVTGLTYNEQFF. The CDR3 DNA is TGTGCCAGCAGCGTTACGGGACTAACCTATAATGAGCAGTTCTTC.

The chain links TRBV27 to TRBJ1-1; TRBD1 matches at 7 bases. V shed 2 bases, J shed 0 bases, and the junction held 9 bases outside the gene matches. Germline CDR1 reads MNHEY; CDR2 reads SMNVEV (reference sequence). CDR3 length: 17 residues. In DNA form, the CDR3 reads TGTGCCAGCAGTTTACGACACAGGGGATACATGAACACTGAAGCTTTCTTT. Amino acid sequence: CASSLRHRGYMNTEAFF.

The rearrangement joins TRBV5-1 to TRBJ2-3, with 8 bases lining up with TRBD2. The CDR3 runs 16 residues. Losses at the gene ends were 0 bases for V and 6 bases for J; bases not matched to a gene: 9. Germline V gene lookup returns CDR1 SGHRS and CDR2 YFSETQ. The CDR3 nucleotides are TGCGCCAGCAGCTTGGCGGTAGCGGGGCCCGCGGATACGCAGTATTTT. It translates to CASSLAVAGPADTQYF.

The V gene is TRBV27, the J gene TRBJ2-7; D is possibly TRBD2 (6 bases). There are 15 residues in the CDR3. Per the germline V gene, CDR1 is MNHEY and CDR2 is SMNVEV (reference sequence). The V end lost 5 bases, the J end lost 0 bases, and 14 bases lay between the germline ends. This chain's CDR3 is CASSIKDGSSYEQYF. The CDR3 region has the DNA TGTGCCAGCAGTATAAAGGACGGGAGCTCCTACGAGCAGTACTTC.

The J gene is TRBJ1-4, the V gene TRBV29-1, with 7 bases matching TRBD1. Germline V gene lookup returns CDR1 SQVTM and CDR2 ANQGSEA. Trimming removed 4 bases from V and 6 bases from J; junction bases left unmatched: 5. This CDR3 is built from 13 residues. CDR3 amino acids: CSVGRTGDEKLFF. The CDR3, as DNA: TGCAGCGTTGGAAGAACAGGGGATGAAAAACTGTTTTTT. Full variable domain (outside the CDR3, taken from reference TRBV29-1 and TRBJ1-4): SAVISQKPSRDICQRGTSLTIQCQVDSQVTMMFWYRQQPGQSLTLIATANQGSEATYESGFVIDKFPISRPNLTFSTLTVSNMSPEDSSIYLCSVGRTGDEKLFFGSGTQLSVL.

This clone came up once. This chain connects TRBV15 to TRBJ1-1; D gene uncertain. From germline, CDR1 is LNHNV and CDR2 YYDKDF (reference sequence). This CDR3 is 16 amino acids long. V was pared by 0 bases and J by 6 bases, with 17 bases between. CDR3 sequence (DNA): TGTGCCACCAGCAGAGATCTTGACACCCCTTCTTCTGAAGCTTTCTTT. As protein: CATSRDLDTPSSEAFF.

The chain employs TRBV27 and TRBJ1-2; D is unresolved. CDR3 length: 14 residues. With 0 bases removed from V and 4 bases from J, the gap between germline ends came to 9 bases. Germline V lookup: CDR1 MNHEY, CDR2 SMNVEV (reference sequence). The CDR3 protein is CASSLSSATYGYTF. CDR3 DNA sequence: TGTGCCAGCAGTTTATCGAGCGCCACCTATGGCTACACCTTC.

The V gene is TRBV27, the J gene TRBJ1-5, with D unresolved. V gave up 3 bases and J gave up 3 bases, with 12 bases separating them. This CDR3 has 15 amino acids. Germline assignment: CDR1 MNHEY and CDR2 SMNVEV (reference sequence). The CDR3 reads CASSLVKAVNQPQHF. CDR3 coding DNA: TGTGCCAGCAGTTTGGTCAAGGCGGTCAATCAGCCCCAGCATTTT.

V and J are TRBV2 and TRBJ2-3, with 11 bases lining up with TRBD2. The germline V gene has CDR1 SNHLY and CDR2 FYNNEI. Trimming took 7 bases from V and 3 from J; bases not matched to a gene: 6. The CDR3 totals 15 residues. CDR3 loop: CASTLSGRATDTQYF. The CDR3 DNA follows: TGTGCCAGCACTCTTAGCGGGAGGGCGACAGATACGCAGTATTTT.

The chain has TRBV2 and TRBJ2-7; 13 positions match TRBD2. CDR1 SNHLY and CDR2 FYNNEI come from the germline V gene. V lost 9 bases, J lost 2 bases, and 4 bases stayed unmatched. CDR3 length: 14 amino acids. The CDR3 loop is CASRTSGGAYEQYF. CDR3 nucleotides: TGTGCCAGTCGGACTAGCGGGGGAGCCTACGAGCAGTACTTC.